A single sample gave rise to the 9 T cell receptor beta chains below, sequenced in a study of OX40 agonist ivuxolimab in advanced cancers. This table comes from immunoSEQ multiplex PCR, and its TCRdb copy is limited to in-frame clones, with some not included. Of 65,000 to 100,000 clones listed, about 86% were seen once; the top ten hold more than 6%. This sample comprised CD4+ or CD8+ T cells sorted from blood, obtained in a trial of the OX40 agonist ivuxolimab. The origin of the receptors is an adult with an advanced solid tumor such as melanoma, head and neck, liver or kidney cancer.

The V gene is TRBV19, the J gene TRBJ1-2; TRBD1 is a possible D gene (5 bases). Germline CDR1 LNHDA, CDR2 SQIVND (reference sequence). Trimming removed 6 bases from V and 7 bases from J, with 18 bases in between. The CDR3 covers 14 residues. In nucleotides, the CDR3 is TGTGCCAGTAGCCCGGGAGAGGGGATCTTTGGCTACACCTTC. It yields the protein CASSPGEGIFGYTF.

The V call is TRBV28, the J call TRBJ1-5; tentatively, D is TRBD1 (5 bases). Deletions cut 7 bases from V and 6 bases from J, with 19 bases between. CDR1 and CDR2 (germline): MDHEN, SYDVKM. The CDR3 sequence is 15 residues long. The CDR3 DNA is TGTGCCAGCAATTCTGGTCAGGGAAGGTCTCAGCCCCAGCATTTT. Translating it yields CASNSGQGRSQPQHF.

The rearrangement links TRBV6-5 to TRBJ2-3; no firm D call. Trimming pared 2 bases from V and 2 bases from J, leaving 11 bases between. This CDR3 contains 15 residues. The V gene's germline CDR1 is MNHEY and CDR2 SVGAGI. As DNA, the CDR3 is TGTGCCAGCAGTTACCTTCGTGAAGTCACAGATACGCAGTATTTT. It encodes CASSYLREVTDTQYF.

The rearrangement joins TRBV11-2 to TRBJ1-1, with 11 bases identical to TRBD1. The V gene end was trimmed by 6 bases and the J gene end by 8 bases; junction bases not matched to a gene: 8. The CDR3 has 14 amino acids. Germline V gene data show CDR1 as SGHAT and CDR2 as FQNNGV. The CDR3 reads CASRKDRGLAEAFF. DNA for the CDR3: TGTGCCAGCAGAAAGGACAGGGGGCTTGCGGAAGCTTTCTTT.

V usage is TRBV6-5 and J usage is TRBJ2-7; D gene unclear. The germline CDR1 and CDR2 sequences are MNHEY and SVGAGI. CDR3 size: 14 residues. The V gene lost 0 bases and the J gene lost 3 bases, with 9 bases spanning the gap. The CDR3 region has the DNA TGTGCCAGCAGTTACTCGATGCAGATCTACGAGCAGTACTTC. Translated, it gives CASSYSMQIYEQYF.

This sequence joins TRBV2 and TRBJ1-5; D is undetermined. CDR3 size: 14 residues. V lost 7 bases to trimming and J lost 0 bases, with 10 bases between them. The germline gives CDR1 SNHLY, CDR2 FYNNEI. CDR3 coding DNA: TGTGCCAGCACCCGGACTTATAGCAATCAGCCCCAGCATTTT. Translation gives CASTRTYSNQPQHF.

The chain joins TRBV15 to TRBJ1-5; no definite D call. Germline V lookup: CDR1 LNHNV, CDR2 YYDKDF (reference sequence). The CDR3 consists of 14 residues. The germline V and J ends were trimmed by 0 bases and 4 bases, with 7 bases remaining between them. CDR3 coding DNA: TGTGCCACCAGCAGAGATCGCCAGAATCAGCCCCAGCATTTT. It translates to CATSRDRQNQPQHF.

CDR3 nucleotide sequence: TGTGCCAGCAGTTACCTCGACAGCCAAGCTTTCTTT. It codes for CASSYLDSQAFF. This chain joins TRBV6-9 and TRBJ1-1; perhaps TRBD1 as D (5 bases). V gave up 3 bases and J gave up 9 bases, with 11 bases separating them. The CDR3 is made up of 12 amino acids. Looked up from germline, CDR1 is MNHGY and CDR2 is SVAAGI.

The rearrangement uses TRBV27 and TRBJ2-1, with 10 nucleotides matching TRBD2. CDR3 length equals 19 residues. The V segment lost 6 bases and the J segment 5 bases; nucleotides outside the gene matches: 19. Germline CDR1 and CDR2: MNHEY and SMNVEV (reference sequence). This chain's CDR3 is CASRVYLRGLAVSNNEQFF. The CDR3 bases are TGTGCCAGCAGAGTTTATCTTCGCGGACTAGCGGTGTCAAACAATGAGCAGTTCTTC.